One and the same sample provided the 5 T cell receptor beta chains below, sequenced in a study of blood T cell repertoires in COVID-19. Assay used: immunoSEQ multiplex PCR; TCRdb lists only in-frame clones, some missing. This sample has 200,000 to 300,000 clones, with approximately 78% found just once. The sequencing input was peripheral blood. The receptor source for this set is a woman aged 55-70 years with active or convalescent COVID-19.

This clone was detected a few times. V and J are TRBV29-1 and TRBJ2-1, with 12 bases aligning to TRBD2. CDR3 length equals 15 residues. J lost 10 bases, V lost 4 bases, and 11 bases had no gene match. The germline CDR1 and CDR2 sequences are SQVTM and ANQGSEA. This chain's CDR3 is CSVARTSGVLREQFF. In DNA form, the CDR3 reads TGCAGCGTTGCTAGGACTAGCGGGGTCTTGCGCGAGCAGTTCTTC.

V usage is TRBV12-3 or TRBV12-4 and J usage is TRBJ1-2, with no clear D. Trimming left V 8 bases short and J 4 bases short, with 11 bases between. This CDR3 is built from 12 residues. CDR3: CASGGRRYGYTF. The CDR3 DNA sequence: TGTGCCAGCGGTGGGCGCCGCTATGGCTACACCTTC.

The chain uses TRBV6-5 and TRBJ1-5; D is uncertain. Per germline, CDR1 MNHEY and CDR2 SVGAGI. This CDR3 has 13 residues. V shed 2 bases and J shed 11 bases, with 13 bases lying between them. The CDR3 DNA follows: TGTGCCAGCAGTTACGATCAGGAAGGAACCCAGCATTTT. Its translation is CASSYDQEGTQHF.

The chain carries TRBV11-2 and TRBJ1-6; 7 bases map to TRBD1. The germline CDR1 and CDR2 sequences are SGHAT and FQNNGV. The trim removed 2 bases at V and 5 bases at J, leaving 3 bases unmatched. The CDR3 has 15 residues. The CDR3 nucleotides read TGTGCCAGCAGCTTAAGGGACAGCGATAATTCACCCCTCCACTTT. This sequence encodes CASSLRDSDNSPLHF. Together with reference TRBV11-2 and TRBJ1-6, the CDR3 gives the full variable domain: EAGVAQSPRYKIIEKRQSVAFWCNPISGHATLYWYQQILGQGPKLLIQFQNNGVVDDSQLPKDRFSAERLKGVDSTLKIQPAKLEDSAVYLCASSLRDSDNSPLHFGNGTRLTVT.

V gene TRBV6-5 combines with J gene TRBJ1-1; the match to TRBD1 covers 8 bases. Losses at the gene ends were 4 bases for V and 1 base for J; bases not matched to a gene: 5. The CDR3 runs to 15 residues. CDR1 is MNHEY, CDR2 SVGAGI, per germline. CDR3 in DNA: TGTGCCAGCAGTTTCTCCGACAGGGGGAACACTGAAGCTTTCTTT. It translates to CASSFSDRGNTEAFF.